This T cell receptor (beta chain) originates from a study of PD-1 blockade in classical Hodgkin lymphoma. The wider study: Once every 2 weeks, patients received intravenous nivolumab at 3 mg/kg. The study's findings and limits: Complete responders' baseline diversity resembled that of newly diagnosed patients. Baseline TCR diversity was reportedly lower in newly diagnosed patients than in healthy donors. It was reported as lower still in relapsed/refractory patients.

This clone has only one observation. Its matching antigen is unknown. Each and every patient relapsed after autologous stem cell transplantation, and patients got differing brentuximab vedotin exposure. Progressive disease, partial response or complete response was each patient's best response. Profiling relied on immunoSEQ multiplex PCR, and the TCRdb table lists in-frame clones only, not all of them. In the table there are some 100,000 clones, approximately 90% of which are singletons. Specimen: peripheral blood mononuclear cells (PBMCs), collected before the second cycle of nivolumab. This clonotype was obtained from a human donor with classical Hodgkin lymphoma.

The DNA of the CDR3 is TGTGCCAGCAGTTACTCGGGGACAGGGGGTTTCTACGAGCAGTACTTC. It yields the protein CASSYSGTGGFYEQYF. The rearrangement joins TRBV6-5 to TRBJ2-7; 11 bases agree with TRBD1. The V gene's germline CDR1 is MNHEY and CDR2 SVGAGI. The CDR3 spans 16 residues. Trimming removed 0 bases from V and 3 bases from J; junction bases left unmatched: 4.